Each of the 27 T cell receptor beta chains below was sequenced from the same sample in a study of OX40 agonist ivuxolimab in advanced cancers. Clones were read by immunoSEQ multiplex PCR, and TCRdb kept only the in-frame ones, dropping some. The sample has about 18,000 clones, around 82% seen once. This material consisted of CD4+ or CD8+ T cells sorted from blood, taken in a trial of the OX40 agonist ivuxolimab. These receptors were obtained from an adult with an advanced solid tumor such as melanoma, head and neck, liver or kidney cancer.

This clone was found a few times. The rearrangement uses TRBV7-8 and TRBJ2-7; 10 bases line up with TRBD1. The CDR3 consists of 14 residues. Per the germline V gene, CDR1 is SGHVS and CDR2 is FQNEAQ. Trimming took 6 bases from V and 2 from J; bases not matched to a gene: 4. The CDR3 spells CASRSGTGAYEQYF. The CDR3 nucleotides read TGTGCCAGCAGGTCCGGGACAGGGGCCTACGAGCAGTACTTC.

The chain has TRBV9 and TRBJ2-2, with D perhaps matching TRBD2 (5 bases). With 0 bases removed from V and 4 bases from J, the gap between germline ends came to 16 bases. This CDR3 contains 17 residues. Germline V gives CDR1 SGDLS, CDR2 YYNGEE. For the CDR3, the DNA is TGTGCCAGCAGCGTAGAAGGCGGCGGGCCGGTCACCGGGGAGCTGTTTTTT. Translating it yields CASSVEGGGPVTGELFF. Filled out from reference TRBV9 and TRBJ2-2, the complete variable domain reads DSGVTQTPKHLITATGQRVTLRCSPRSGDLSVYWYQQSLDQGLQFLIQYYNGEERAKGNILERFSAQQFPDLHSELNLSSLELGDSALYFCASSVEGGGPVTGELFFGEGSRLTVL.

The chain combines TRBV29-1 with TRBJ2-7, with 9 bases matching TRBD1. With 2 bases clipped from V and 1 base from J, the junction kept 6 bases outside the gene matches. This CDR3 is 15 amino acids long. CDR1 is SQVTM, CDR2 ANQGSEA, per germline. CDR3 nucleotide sequence: TGCAGCGTTGAACTCCTGGGACAGGGTTCCTACGAGCAGTACTTC. It encodes CSVELLGQGSYEQYF.

The chain recombines TRBV5-6 with TRBJ2-3; D might be TRBD1 (5 bases). The CDR3 spans 14 residues. Trimming cost V 1 base and J 9 bases, with 15 bases left between them. Germline V gene lookup returns CDR1 SGHDT and CDR2 YYEEEE. The CDR3 protein is CASSLRQGYDTQYF. DNA of the CDR3: TGTGCCAGCAGCTTGAGGCAGGGTTACGACACGCAGTATTTT.

For this clone: The germline gene is not matched at one end of the junction; a read error may be the cause. The CDR3 DNA reads as TGTGTCAGCAGTTTTAGTAGTTCAGATACGCAGTATTTT. Translating gives CVSSFSSSDTQYF. The rearrangement links TRBV27 to TRBJ2-3; D ambiguous. Germline V gene data show CDR1 as MNHEY and CDR2 as SMNVEV (reference sequence). The CDR3 loop spans 13 amino acids.

The count of this clone is one. This chain connects TRBV7-3 to TRBJ2-3; tentatively, D is TRBD2 (6 bases). Germline CDR1 SGHTA, CDR2 FQGTGA. Trimming pared 3 bases from V and 7 bases from J, leaving 14 bases between. The CDR3 length is 14 residues. CDR3 in DNA: TGTGCCAGCAGCTTCGGAGGGGCGTCGAATACGCAGTATTTT. Translating it yields CASSFGGASNTQYF.

V and J are TRBV19 and TRBJ2-1; 8 nucleotides match TRBD2. This CDR3 spans 14 amino acids. V was pared by 4 bases and J by 2 bases, with 1 base of the junction left unmatched. Germline V gives CDR1 LNHDA, CDR2 SQIVND (reference sequence). Here the CDR3 DNA reads TGTGCCAGTAGTAGCGGGGGGACCTACAATGAGCAGTTCTTC. Protein: CASSSGGTYNEQFF.

The chain has TRBV5-1 and TRBJ2-3; no clear D. V gave up 2 bases and J gave up 0 bases, with 10 bases separating them. CDR1 is SGHRS and CDR2 is YFSETQ in the germline V gene. The CDR3 length is 15 residues. The CDR3 coding sequence is TGCGCCAGCAGCTTACGACACCCGAGCACAGATACGCAGTATTTT. Its protein product is CASSLRHPSTDTQYF.

This clone is categorized as medium-sized. The rearrangement links TRBV4-1 to TRBJ2-7; 8 bases are a match to TRBD1. V dropped 6 bases and J dropped 4; count of bases not matched to a gene: 11. Germline loops: CDR1 MGHRA, CDR2 YSYEKL. This CDR3 comprises 15 residues. CDR3 sequence: CASRRGPGGIYEQYF. The CDR3 DNA is TGCGCCAGCAGAAGAGGGCCAGGGGGCATTTACGAGCAGTACTTC.

This clone showed up just a few times. The rearrangement joins TRBV4-1 to TRBJ2-5, with D unclear. CDR3 length: 17 amino acids. V lost 0 bases, J lost 0 bases, and 14 bases lay in between. Germline CDR1 is MGHRA and CDR2 is YSYEKL. The CDR3 DNA sequence: TGCGCCAGCAGCCAAGACCAGTTGCAGGAATACCAAGAGACCCAGTACTTC. It codes for CASSQDQLQEYQETQYF.

Concerning this clone: Within the sample, other DNA sequences also encode this same CDR3. The J gene is TRBJ2-7, the V gene TRBV13; D gene ambiguous. Trimming removed 1 base at V and 0 bases at J, with 10 bases between. This CDR3 contains 15 residues. Germline loops: CDR1 PRHDT, CDR2 FYEKMQ (reference sequence). CDR3 nucleotide sequence: TGTGCCAGCAGCTTAGAGGGCGGTAGCTCCTACGAGCAGTACTTC. Translating it yields CASSLEGGSSYEQYF.

J is TRBJ1-3 and V is TRBV7-6; TRBD1 aligns across 7 bases. Trimming cost V 0 bases and J 0 bases; bases outside gene matches: 5. Germline assignment: CDR1 SGHVS and CDR2 FNYEAQ. The CDR3 is 17 amino acids. CDR3 bases: TGTGCCAGCAGCTTAGCGGCGGAGGGGGCCTCTGGAAACACCATATATTTT. Translation: CASSLAAEGASGNTIYF.

This clone is medium-sized (0.01 to 0.1%) by share. This chain links TRBV6-1 with TRBJ2-1; D assignment may be TRBD1 or TRBD2 (5 bases each). Germline CDR1 reads MNHNS; CDR2 reads SASEGT. The CDR3 runs to 13 residues. V was clipped by 8 bases and J by 1 base, with 9 bases between them. DNA of the CDR3: TGTGCCAGCCCTGGGGGTTCCTACAATGAGCAGTTCTTC. Translating gives CASPGGSYNEQFF.

The chain has TRBV15 and TRBJ1-4; D is unclear. The length of the CDR3 is 15 residues. Trimming pared 4 bases from V and 3 bases from J, leaving 12 bases between. Germline values: CDR1 LNHNV, CDR2 YYDKDF (reference sequence). The DNA of the CDR3 is TGTGCCACCAGCAACCCGATTGGGGCTAATGAAAAACTGTTTTTT. It specifies CATSNPIGANEKLFF.

The chain employs TRBV19 and TRBJ1-2, with TRBD1 matching 9 bases. Unmatched junction bases numbered 9, after V lost 10 bases and J lost 6 bases. CDR1 LNHDA and CDR2 SQIVND come from the germline V gene (reference sequence). The CDR3 has 13 amino acids. CDR3 nucleotide sequence: TGTGCCACTTTCGGACAGGGGAGTCATGGCTACACCTTC. The encoded protein is CATFGQGSHGYTF.

This clone was counted a few times. The V call is TRBV18, the J call TRBJ2-7, with 11 bases matching TRBD2. The CDR3 is 16 residues long. Unmatched junction bases numbered 6, after V lost 2 bases and J lost 3 bases. Germline CDR1 and CDR2: KGHSH and LQKENI. CDR3 amino acids: CASSPSPGLAVYEQYF. CDR3 in DNA: TGTGCCAGCTCACCAAGTCCGGGACTAGCGGTCTACGAGCAGTACTTC.

This sequence joins TRBV4-1 and TRBJ1-5; D unclear. This CDR3 has 15 amino acids. Deletions cut 0 bases from V and 0 bases from J, with 6 bases between. CDR1 and CDR2 (germline): MGHRA, YSYEKL. CDR3 DNA: TGCGCCAGCAGCCAAGATTTTAGTAGCAATCAGCCCCAGCATTTT. Residues: CASSQDFSSNQPQHF.

The V and J genes are TRBV5-1 and TRBJ1-1, with 8 bases aligning to TRBD1. The CDR3 runs to 16 residues. The V gene's germline CDR1 is SGHRS and CDR2 YFSETQ. The trim removed 2 bases at V and 1 base at J, leaving 7 bases unmatched. The CDR3 protein is CASSFEDRDPNTEAFF. The CDR3, as DNA: TGCGCCAGCAGCTTTGAGGACAGGGACCCGAACACTGAAGCTTTCTTT.

The chain uses TRBV7-9 and TRBJ2-1, with unresolved D. Germline V gives CDR1 SEHNR, CDR2 FQNEAQ (reference sequence). The CDR3 has 12 amino acids. Deletions cut 1 base from V and 6 bases from J, with 4 bases between. CDR3 amino acids: CASSLGLNEQFF. The CDR3 DNA is TGTGCCAGCAGCTTAGGACTCAATGAGCAGTTCTTC.

The V call is TRBV6-6, the J call TRBJ2-7; perhaps TRBD2 as D (6 bases). The V gene's germline CDR1 is MNHNY and CDR2 SVGAGI (reference sequence). V dropped 0 bases and J dropped 4 bases, with 7 bases sitting between them. The CDR3 runs to 13 residues. In nucleotides, the CDR3 is TGTGCCAGCAGTTACTCGCGGGGTTACGAGCAGTACTTC. Translation gives CASSYSRGYEQYF.

The genes are TRBV6-1 and TRBJ2-5; tentative D call: TRBD2 (6 bases). Deletions cut 2 bases from V and 5 bases from J, with 12 bases between. The germline CDR1 and CDR2 sequences are MNHNS and SASEGT. The CDR3 is made up of 14 amino acids. In nucleotides, the CDR3 is TGTGCCAGCAGTGAACTCGGGAGCGGTGAGACCCAGTACTTC. This translates into CASSELGSGETQYF.

A single count supports this clone. The chain is built from TRBV7-4 and TRBJ1-5; 8 bases map to TRBD1. This CDR3 contains 16 residues. Germline lookup yields CDR1 SGHVT and CDR2 SQSDAQ. Germline trimming cut 1 base from V and 7 bases from J; bases unmatched to any gene: 9. CDR3 DNA sequence: TGTGCCAGCAGCTTAGATCGGACAGGGACTTTCCAGCCCCAGCATTTT. This codes for CASSLDRTGTFQPQHF.

J is TRBJ2-2 and V is TRBV5-1, with TRBD1 as a possible D gene (6 bases). The germline V and J ends were trimmed by 4 bases and 2 bases, with 15 bases remaining between them. The CDR3 extends over 16 amino acids. Germline CDR1 SGHRS, CDR2 YFSETQ. The CDR3 loop reads CASSPAPGQNTGELFF. CDR3 DNA sequence: TGCGCCAGCAGCCCTGCTCCGGGACAAAACACCGGGGAGCTGTTTTTT. Based on the CDR3 plus reference TRBV5-1 and TRBJ2-2, the full variable domain is KAGVTQTPRYLIKTRGQQVTLSCSPISGHRSVSWYQQTPGQGLQFLFEYFSETQRNKGNFPGRFSGRQFSNSRSEMNVSTLELGDSALYLCASSPAPGQNTGELFFGEGSRLTVL.

This sequence joins TRBV27 and TRBJ1-4, with D unclear. Trimming pared 3 bases from V and 8 bases from J, leaving 13 bases between. Germline values: CDR1 MNHEY, CDR2 SMNVEV (reference sequence). The length of the CDR3 is 14 residues. The CDR3 region is CASSLNPAGEKLFF. In DNA form, the CDR3 reads TGTGCCAGCAGTTTGAACCCCGCGGGCGAAAAACTGTTTTTT. The full variable domain, rest sourced from reference TRBV27 and TRBJ1-4, is EAQVTQNPRYLITVTGKKLTVTCSQNMNHEYMSWYRQDPGLGLRQIYYSMNVEVTDKGDVPEGYKVSRKEKRNFPLILESPSPNQTSLYFCASSLNPAGEKLFFGSGTQLSVL.

In its sample, this clone was seen a few times. This sequence joins TRBV19 and TRBJ2-7; TRBD1 agrees at 9 bases. Trimming removed 10 bases from V and 6 bases from J; junction bases left unmatched: 13. The CDR3 runs 14 residues. Germline CDR1 LNHDA, CDR2 SQIVND (reference sequence). This CDR3 reads CATLPTGGIGEQYF. DNA of the CDR3: TGTGCCACCTTACCGACAGGGGGAATAGGCGAGCAGTACTTC.

The rearrangement joins TRBV28 to TRBJ1-2; D gene uncertain. Germline CDR1 reads MDHEN; CDR2 reads SYDVKM. The CDR3 is 13 residues long. The V end lost 6 bases, the J end lost 8 bases, and 16 bases lay between the germline ends. The CDR3 DNA is TGTGCCAGCAGCTTTACGGTAGCTGACGGCTACACCTTC. Translation gives CASSFTVADGYTF.

V is TRBV5-1 and J is TRBJ2-3; D may be TRBD1 (6 bases). Trimming removed 0 bases at V and 0 bases at J, with 11 bases between. The CDR3 totals 16 residues. The germline gives CDR1 SGHRS, CDR2 YFSETQ. For the CDR3, the DNA is TGCGCCAGCAGCTTGGATCAGGGGCTTAGCACAGATACGCAGTATTTT. Its translation: CASSLDQGLSTDTQYF. Full variable domain (outside the CDR3, taken from reference TRBV5-1 and TRBJ2-3): KAGVTQTPRYLIKTRGQQVTLSCSPISGHRSVSWYQQTPGQGLQFLFEYFSETQRNKGNFPGRFSGRQFSNSRSEMNVSTLELGDSALYLCASSLDQGLSTDTQYFGPGTRLTVL.